Below are 9 T cell receptor beta chains sequenced from a single sample in a study of blood T cell repertoires in COVID-19. TCRdb's table, derived via immunoSEQ multiplex PCR, lists solely in-frame clones and lacks some. The repertoire consists of 200,000 or so clones, with roughly 84% occurring once and the leading ten covering approximately 7.3%. What was sequenced was PBMCs or T cells enriched from blood (not recorded which). The receptor source for this set is a young man in a cohort exposed to, infected with or recovered from COVID-19 (not recorded which).

The chain recombines TRBV6-5 with TRBJ2-5, with TRBD1 as a possible D gene (6 bases). This CDR3 comprises 14 residues. In germline, CDR1 is MNHEY, CDR2 SVGAGI. Trimming pared 4 bases from V and 2 bases from J, leaving 11 bases between. The CDR3 DNA sequence: TGTGCCAGCAGTTCATGGGGGCCGCAAGAGACCCAGTACTTC. Its protein product is CASSSWGPQETQYF.

The chain couples TRBV10-3 to TRBJ2-1, with no clear D. Trimming pared 2 bases from V and 10 bases from J, leaving 18 bases between. The CDR3 runs to 15 residues. From germline, CDR1 is ENHRY and CDR2 SYGVKD. CDR3 residues: CAISEPSRGGKEQFF. CDR3 nucleotide sequence: TGTGCCATCAGTGAGCCAAGTCGCGGTGGCAAAGAGCAGTTCTTC.

This rearrangement joins TRBV27 to TRBJ1-2, with 8 bases matching TRBD1. This CDR3 has 13 residues. The V gene's germline CDR1 is MNHEY and CDR2 SMNVEV (reference sequence). With 5 bases clipped from V and 4 bases from J, the junction kept 3 bases outside the gene matches. CDR3 loop: CASSPTGVYGYTF. DNA of the CDR3: TGTGCCAGCAGTCCGACAGGGGTCTATGGCTACACCTTC.

The V gene is TRBV5-6, the J gene TRBJ1-2, with 7 bases lining up with TRBD1. This CDR3 comprises 15 residues. Trimming at V came to 0 bases and at J to 4 bases, leaving 6 bases not matched to a gene. Per the germline V gene, CDR1 is SGHDT and CDR2 is YYEEEE. Here the CDR3 reads CASSLGQGSAYGYTF. CDR3 nucleotides: TGTGCCAGCAGCTTGGGACAGGGTTCAGCCTATGGCTACACCTTC.

This clone came up once. The chain couples TRBV7-3 to TRBJ1-6; a possible D gene is TRBD1 (6 bases). There are 16 residues in the CDR3. From germline, CDR1 is SGHTA and CDR2 FQGTGA. Trimming cost V 3 bases and J 3 bases, with 12 bases left between them. CDR3 coding DNA: TGTGCCAGCAGCTTGTCAGGGGCCCTCTATAATTCACCCCTCCACTTT. Translated: CASSLSGALYNSPLHF. The variable domain in full, with the rest retrieved from reference TRBV7-3 and TRBJ1-6, is GAGVSQTPSNKVTEKGKYVELRCDPISGHTALYWYRQSLGQGPEFLIYFQGTGAADDSGLPNDRFFAVRPEGSVSTLKIQRTERGDSAVYLCASSLSGALYNSPLHFGNGTRLTVT.

In this sample, this clone turned up once. The chain has TRBV4-3 and TRBJ1-2; D gene ambiguous. V lost 0 bases, J lost 2 bases, and 13 bases lay in between. Germline V gives CDR1 LGHNA, CDR2 YSLEER. The CDR3 is made up of 16 amino acids. This CDR3 reads CASSQDSRGLNYGYTF. CDR3 DNA sequence: TGCGCCAGCAGCCAAGATTCTCGGGGTCTCAACTATGGCTACACCTTC.

V usage is TRBV6-5 and J usage is TRBJ2-1; D remains unclear. The length of the CDR3 is 15 residues. Trimming removed 5 bases at V and 4 bases at J, with 15 bases between. Germline CDR1 reads MNHEY; CDR2 reads SVGAGI. CDR3 region: CASSTTSRNYNEQFF. The CDR3 region has the DNA TGTGCCAGCAGTACCACCTCCAGGAATTACAATGAGCAGTTCTTC.

This chain joins TRBV28 and TRBJ1-5; no firm D call. CDR1 and CDR2 from the germline V gene are MDHEN and SYDVKM. V was pared by 2 bases and J by 4 bases, with 21 bases between. This CDR3 is 18 amino acids long. This chain's CDR3 is CASSLIFGGSLLNQPQHF. CDR3 nucleotide sequence: TGTGCCAGCAGTTTAATTTTTGGAGGTTCCCTCCTAAATCAGCCCCAGCATTTT.

As DNA, the CDR3 is TGTGCCAGCTCACCACCGAGGCACTACAATGAGCAGTTCTTC. Translating gives CASSPPRHYNEQFF. The genes are TRBV18 and TRBJ2-1, with no clear D. Looked up from germline, CDR1 is KGHSH and CDR2 is LQKENI. The CDR3 length is 14 residues. V lost 0 bases to trimming and J lost 3 bases, with 6 bases between them.